The rows below give T cell receptor beta chains drawn from one sample of a study of cytomegalovirus exposure and HLA in healthy donors. Method: immunoSEQ multiplex PCR; TCRdb's copy keeps in-frame clones and lacks some. The repertoire holds roughly 190,000 clones, with approximately 82% as singletons. Sequenced: PBMCs. Every receptor here comes from a man aged 35-49 years in good health and CMV-seropositive. CDR3s leave out the opening cysteine and the closing phenylalanine or tryptophan.

CDR3 protein	V gene	J gene
ASSLTPDRGTEAF	TRBV7-9	TRBJ1-1
ASSTTGGGNNQPQH	TRBV19	TRBJ1-5
ASSTGQGYGYT	TRBV9	TRBJ1-2
ASSGQPHYEQY	TRBV2	TRBJ2-7
ASSQEIGVYNEQF	TRBV4-1	TRBJ2-1
ASSSRGAGAQETQY	TRBV11-1	TRBJ2-5
ASSREREADEQY	TRBV7-9	TRBJ2-7
ASSGGQGNTEAF	TRBV5-1	TRBJ1-1
ASSHEREGIYEQY	TRBV7-9	TRBJ2-7
ASSSREHEQY	TRBV11-2	TRBJ2-7
ASSVGALAGVAGTGELF	TRBV9	TRBJ2-2
ASSYRFTGNPDTQY	TRBV6-5	TRBJ2-3
ASRTGDNEQF	TRBV28	TRBJ2-1
ASSDPGQGSGYT	TRBV2	TRBJ1-2
ASSYGLGQWGEKLF	TRBV6-5	TRBJ1-4
ASSASGTVEAF	TRBV6-1	TRBJ1-1
ASSGLAGGSYNEQF	TRBV14	TRBJ2-1
ASSFGDRVHEQY	TRBV5-8	TRBJ2-7
ASSLAVLAGTYNEQF	TRBV5-8	TRBJ2-1
ASSETENYGYT	TRBV2	TRBJ1-2
ASRLTGLTYEQY	TRBV7-2	TRBJ2-7
ASSLGTRSTDTQY	TRBV5-6	TRBJ2-3
AIGGASESTDTQY	TRBV10-3	TRBJ2-3
ASSQDHSLKGQPQH	TRBV4-3	TRBJ1-5
ASSFRGTGLYEQY	TRBV27	TRBJ2-7
ASSQDLAVRTEAF	TRBV4-3	TRBJ1-1
ASSSRGTAEAF	TRBV5-1	TRBJ1-1
ASSTPGISREAQY	TRBV19	TRBJ2-5
ASSVRPHNEQF	TRBV2	TRBJ2-1
ASKTPGLADCV	TRBV28	TRBJ2-1
ASSPRGGHQAGNTEAF	TRBV9	TRBJ1-1
ASREGSTEAF	TRBV2	TRBJ1-1
ATDEGSGHLYEQY	TRBV28	TRBJ2-7
ASSWTGVGQPQH	TRBV6-5	TRBJ1-5
ASSPTSGRRLQF	TRBV18	TRBJ2-1
ASSPLRDRGPNYGYT	TRBV25-1	TRBJ1-2
ASSHDTGFGDEQY	TRBV4-3	TRBJ2-7
ASSSPGGNTEAF	TRBV27	TRBJ1-1
ASSREILYNEQF	TRBV5-1	TRBJ2-1
ASSPRQGAGETQY	TRBV5-4	TRBJ2-5
ASSYSLAGGNEQY	TRBV6-6	TRBJ2-7
ASSSFTGNTEAF	TRBV28	TRBJ1-1
AISERGLSDEQY	TRBV10-3	TRBJ2-7
ASSQAGRKLF	TRBV4-1	TRBJ1-4
AWSSSGSSTDTQY	TRBV30	TRBJ2-3
ASSAAGTRVDEQY	TRBV25-1	TRBJ2-7
ASSDRVNQPQH	TRBV7-2	TRBJ1-5
ASSIGAKPYEQY	TRBV19	TRBJ2-7
AISVQNEQF	TRBV10-3	TRBJ2-1
ASSLPVGGEYTDTQY	TRBV11-2	TRBJ2-3
ASSLPLGGGPTDTQY	TRBV5-1	TRBJ2-3